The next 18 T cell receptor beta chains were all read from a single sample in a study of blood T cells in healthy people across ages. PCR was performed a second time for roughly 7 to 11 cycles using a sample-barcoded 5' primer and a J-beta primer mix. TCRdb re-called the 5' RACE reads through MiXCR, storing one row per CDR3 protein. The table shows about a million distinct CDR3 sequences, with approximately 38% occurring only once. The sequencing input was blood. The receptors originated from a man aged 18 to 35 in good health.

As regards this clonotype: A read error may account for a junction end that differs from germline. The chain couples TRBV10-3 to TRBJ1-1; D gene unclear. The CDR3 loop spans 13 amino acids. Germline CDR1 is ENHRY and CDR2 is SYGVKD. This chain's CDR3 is CGISVKENTEAFF. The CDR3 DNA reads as TGTGGCATCAGTGTTAAGGAGAACACTGAAGCTTTCTTT.

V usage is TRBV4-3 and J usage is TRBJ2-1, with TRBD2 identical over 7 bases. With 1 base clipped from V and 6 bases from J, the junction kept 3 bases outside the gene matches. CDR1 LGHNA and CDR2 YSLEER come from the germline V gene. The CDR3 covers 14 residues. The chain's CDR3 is CASSQVGTINEQFF. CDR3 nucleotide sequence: TGCGCCAGCAGCCAAGTAGGGACTATCAATGAGCAGTTCTTC.

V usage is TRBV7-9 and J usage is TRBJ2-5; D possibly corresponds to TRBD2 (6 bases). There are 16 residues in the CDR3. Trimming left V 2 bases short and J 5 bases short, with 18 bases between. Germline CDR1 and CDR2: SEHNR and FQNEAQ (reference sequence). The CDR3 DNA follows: TGTGCCAGCAGCTTATGGACACCTGAGGAGGGGGAGACCCAGTACTTC. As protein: CASSLWTPEEGETQYF.

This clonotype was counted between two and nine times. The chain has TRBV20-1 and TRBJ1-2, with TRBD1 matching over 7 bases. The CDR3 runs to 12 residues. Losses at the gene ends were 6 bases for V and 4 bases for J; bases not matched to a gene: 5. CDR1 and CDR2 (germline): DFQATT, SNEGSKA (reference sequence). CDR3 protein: CSARQGIYGYTF. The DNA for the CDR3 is TGCAGTGCAAGACAGGGCATCTATGGCTACACCTTC.

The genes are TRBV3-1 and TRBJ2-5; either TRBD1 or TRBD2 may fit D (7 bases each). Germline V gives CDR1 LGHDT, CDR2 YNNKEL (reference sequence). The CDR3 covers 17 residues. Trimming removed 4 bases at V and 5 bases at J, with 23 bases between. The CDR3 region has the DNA TGTGCCAGCAGCCTAGGGAGGGGGCGCCGTCAGCAGGAGACCCAGTACTTC. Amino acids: CASSLGRGRRQQETQYF.

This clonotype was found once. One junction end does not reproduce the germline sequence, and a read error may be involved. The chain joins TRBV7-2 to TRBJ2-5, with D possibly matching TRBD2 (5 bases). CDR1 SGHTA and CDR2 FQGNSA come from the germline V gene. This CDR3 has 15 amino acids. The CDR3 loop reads CAGSLFGNPQETQYF. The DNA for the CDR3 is TGTGCCGGCAGCTTATTCGGGAACCCACAAGAGACCCAGTACTTC. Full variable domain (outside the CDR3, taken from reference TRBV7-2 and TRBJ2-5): GAGVSQSPSNKVTEKGKDVELRCDPISGHTALYWYRQSLGQGLEFLIYFQGNSAPDKSGLPSDRFSAERTGGSVSTLTIQRTQQEDSAVYLCAGSLFGNPQETQYFGPGTRLLVL.

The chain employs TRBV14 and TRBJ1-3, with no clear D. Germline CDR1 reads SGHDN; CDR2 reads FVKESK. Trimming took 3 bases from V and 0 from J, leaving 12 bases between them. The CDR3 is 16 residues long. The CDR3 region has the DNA TGTGCCAGCAGCCACGCCGAACGCAGCTCTGGAAACACCATATATTTT. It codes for CASSHAERSSGNTIYF.

The CDR3 is CASSVVSGHRQETQFF. CDR3 DNA: TGTGCCAGCAGCGTAGTTTCGGGGCACAGGCAAGAGACCCAGTTCTTC. The V gene is TRBV9, the J gene TRBJ2-1; D assignment may be TRBD1 or TRBD2 (5 bases each). CDR3 length equals 16 residues. The ends were cut back, 0 bases at V and 13 bases at J, with 23 bases in the middle. Germline-derived CDR1 and CDR2 are SGDLS and YYNGEE.

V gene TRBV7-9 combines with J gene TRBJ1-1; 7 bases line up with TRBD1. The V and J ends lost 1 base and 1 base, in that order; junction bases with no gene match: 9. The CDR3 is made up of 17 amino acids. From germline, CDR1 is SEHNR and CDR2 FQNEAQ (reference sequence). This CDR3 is CASSLVGGTVRNTEAFF. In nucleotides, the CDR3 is TGTGCCAGCAGCTTAGTCGGGGGGACAGTCAGGAACACTGAAGCTTTCTTT.

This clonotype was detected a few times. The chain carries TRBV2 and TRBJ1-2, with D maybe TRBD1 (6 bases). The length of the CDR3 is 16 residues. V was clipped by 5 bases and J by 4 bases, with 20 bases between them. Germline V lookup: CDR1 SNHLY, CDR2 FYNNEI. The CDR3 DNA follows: TGTGCCAGCAGTCTCCGGGACAAAAGAGGCGGCTATGGCTACACCTTC. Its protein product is CASSLRDKRGGYGYTF.

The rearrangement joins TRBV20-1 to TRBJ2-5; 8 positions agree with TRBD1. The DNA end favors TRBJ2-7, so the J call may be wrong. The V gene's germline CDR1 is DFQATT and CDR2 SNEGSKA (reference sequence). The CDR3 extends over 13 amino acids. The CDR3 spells CSASSGQAYEQYF. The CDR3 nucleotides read TGCAGTGCTAGCTCGGGACAGGCCTACGAGCAGTACTTC.

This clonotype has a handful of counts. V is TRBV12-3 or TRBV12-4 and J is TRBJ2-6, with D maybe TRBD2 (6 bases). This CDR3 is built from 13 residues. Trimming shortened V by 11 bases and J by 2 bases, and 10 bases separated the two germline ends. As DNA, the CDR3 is TGTGCCTCCGCGGGGACTGGGGCCAACGTCCTGACTTTC. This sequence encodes CASAGTGANVLTF.

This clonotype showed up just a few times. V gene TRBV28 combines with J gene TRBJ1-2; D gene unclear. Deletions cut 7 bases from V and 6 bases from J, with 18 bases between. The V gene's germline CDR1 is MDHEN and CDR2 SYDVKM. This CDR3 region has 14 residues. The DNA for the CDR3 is TGTGCCAGCACCCCGGAGGGAAACACTAATGGCTACACCTTC. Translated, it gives CASTPEGNTNGYTF.

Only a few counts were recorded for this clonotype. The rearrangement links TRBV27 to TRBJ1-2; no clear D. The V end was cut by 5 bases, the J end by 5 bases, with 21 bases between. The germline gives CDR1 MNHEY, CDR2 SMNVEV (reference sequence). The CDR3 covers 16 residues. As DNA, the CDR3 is TGTGCCAGCAGTATCACTTTTTGGGGAGAAGGATATGGCTACACCTTC. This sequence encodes CASSITFWGEGYGYTF.

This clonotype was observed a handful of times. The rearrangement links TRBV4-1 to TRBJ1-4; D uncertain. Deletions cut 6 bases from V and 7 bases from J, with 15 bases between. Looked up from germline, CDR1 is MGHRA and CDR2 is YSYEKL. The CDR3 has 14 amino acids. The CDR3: CASRQHGLGEKLFF. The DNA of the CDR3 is TGCGCCAGCAGGCAACATGGGTTGGGTGAAAAACTGTTTTTT.

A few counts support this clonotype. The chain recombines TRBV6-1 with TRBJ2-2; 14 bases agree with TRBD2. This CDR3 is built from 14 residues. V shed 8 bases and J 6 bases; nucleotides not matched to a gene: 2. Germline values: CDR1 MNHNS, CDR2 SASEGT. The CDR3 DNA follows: TGTGCCAGCCGGGGACTAGCGGGGGCCGGGGAGCTGTTTTTT. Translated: CASRGLAGAGELFF.

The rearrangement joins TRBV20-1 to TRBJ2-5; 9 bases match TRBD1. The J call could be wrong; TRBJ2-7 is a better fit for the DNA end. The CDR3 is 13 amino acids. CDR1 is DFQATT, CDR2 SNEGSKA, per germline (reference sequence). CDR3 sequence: CSVEGTGFNEQYF. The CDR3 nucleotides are TGCAGTGTTGAGGGGACAGGGTTTAACGAGCAGTACTTC.

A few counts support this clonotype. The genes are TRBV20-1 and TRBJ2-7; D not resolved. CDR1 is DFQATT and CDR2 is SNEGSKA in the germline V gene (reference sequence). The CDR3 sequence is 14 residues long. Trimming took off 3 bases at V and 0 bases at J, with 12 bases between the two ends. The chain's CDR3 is CSASGAMSSYEQYF. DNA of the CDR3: TGCAGTGCTAGCGGAGCCATGAGCTCCTACGAGCAGTACTTC.